The 10 T cell receptor beta chains presented below share a single source sample, sequenced in a study of blood T cell repertoires in COVID-19. The repertoire was sequenced with immunoSEQ multiplex PCR; TCRdb's copy has only in-frame clones and lacks some. The profile shows around 200,000 clones, 75% to 90% of them singletons. The sequenced material came from PBMCs or T cells enriched from blood (not recorded which). The receptors originated from a woman aged 40 to 50 with acute COVID-19.

This clone appeared a single time. The CDR3 DNA follows: TGTGCCACTAGGCTCGGACAGGGAGGAGGCGGGGAGCTGTTTTTT. It translates to CATRLGQGGGGELFF. V gene TRBV11-2 combines with J gene TRBJ2-2; 8 nucleotides align to TRBD1. Germline V gives CDR1 SGHAT, CDR2 FQNNGV. The CDR3 length is 15 residues. The ends lost 10 bases at V and 7 bases at J; junction bases unmatched: 14.

The chain couples TRBV3-1 (or the pseudogene TRBV3-2) to TRBJ1-2; maybe TRBD1 (6 bases). With 2 bases removed from V and 5 bases from J, the gap between germline ends came to 18 bases. From germline, CDR1 is LGHDT and CDR2 YNNKEL (reference sequence). The CDR3 loop spans 16 amino acids. DNA for the CDR3: TGTGCCAGCAGCCAACTTAGCGTTCACAGGGAATATGGCTACACCTTC. This codes for CASSQLSVHREYGYTF.

This clone appeared once. The same CDR3 also results from other DNA sequences found in this sample. J is TRBJ1-1 and V is TRBV5-1; D is perhaps TRBD1 (6 bases). The germline V gene has CDR1 SGHRS and CDR2 YFSETQ. The CDR3 consists of 13 residues. The V and J ends lost 0 bases and 5 bases respectively, with 8 bases between them. In DNA form, the CDR3 reads TGCGCCAGCAGCTTGGGAGGGGGAACTGAAGCTTTCTTT. Amino acid sequence: CASSLGGGTEAFF.

The chain couples TRBV19 to TRBJ1-1; maybe TRBD1 (5 bases). Per germline, CDR1 LNHDA and CDR2 SQIVND (reference sequence). Trimming pared 8 bases from V and 4 bases from J, leaving 14 bases between. This CDR3 comprises 13 residues. In nucleotides, the CDR3 is TGTGCCAGTCGACTCAGGGTTGGCACTGAAGCTTTCTTT. Amino acid sequence: CASRLRVGTEAFF.

The chain is built from TRBV6-5 and TRBJ2-3; TRBD1 is a possible D gene (6 bases). This CDR3 region has 14 residues. In germline, CDR1 is MNHEY, CDR2 SVGAGI. Trimming removed 6 bases from V and 0 bases from J, with 10 bases in between. The CDR3 DNA follows: TGTGCCAGCAGGGGGACATTCAGCACAGATACGCAGTATTTT. Amino acids: CASRGTFSTDTQYF.

CDR3 amino acids: CASSPLRKQGEPAGNTIYF. The CDR3, as DNA: TGCGCCAGCAGCCCACTTCGCAAACAGGGCGAGCCGGCTGGAAACACCATATATTTT. This sequence joins TRBV4-1 and TRBJ1-3, with D perhaps TRBD1 (6 bases). Germline values: CDR1 MGHRA, CDR2 YSYEKL. Between the trimmed V and J ends, which lost 4 bases and 2 bases, there was a span of 24 bases. This CDR3 comprises 19 residues.

The rearrangement joins TRBV6-5 to TRBJ2-1; 9 nucleotides line up with TRBD1. The CDR3 has 16 residues. Germline V gene data show CDR1 as MNHEY and CDR2 as SVGAGI. Trimming removed 3 bases from V and 8 bases from J; junction bases left unmatched: 11. The CDR3 bases are TGTGCCAGCAGTTATTCCGGGACAGGGATGGGCGATGAGCAGTTCTTC. It translates to CASSYSGTGMGDEQFF.

This chain connects TRBV9 to TRBJ1-3; D perhaps matches TRBD1 (6 bases). This CDR3 has 13 amino acids. Germline V gene data show CDR1 as SGDLS and CDR2 as YYNGEE. The ends were cut back, 3 bases at V and 8 bases at J, with 12 bases in the middle. The CDR3 sequence: CASSEGGRDTIYF. The CDR3 DNA reads as TGTGCCAGCAGCGAGGGGGGGCGAGACACCATATATTTT.

This sequence joins TRBV7-2 and TRBJ2-7; TRBD2 is a possible D gene (5 bases). Germline V lookup: CDR1 SGHTA, CDR2 FQGNSA. V was pared by 4 bases and J by 5 bases, with 21 bases between. The CDR3 runs 16 residues. CDR3 in DNA: TGTGCCAGCAGCTACGGGCCTATAACTAGGGCCCACGAGCAGTACGTC. Its protein is CASSYGPITRAHEQYV.

V gene TRBV3-1 (or the pseudogene TRBV3-2) combines with J gene TRBJ1-1, with D uncertain. CDR3 length: 15 amino acids. The V gene's germline CDR1 is LGHDT and CDR2 YNNKEL (reference sequence). V lost 4 bases, J lost 0 bases, and 12 bases lay in between. The CDR3 is CASSRSDWLNTEAFF. DNA of the CDR3: TGTGCCAGCAGCCGATCAGACTGGCTGAACACTGAAGCTTTCTTT.